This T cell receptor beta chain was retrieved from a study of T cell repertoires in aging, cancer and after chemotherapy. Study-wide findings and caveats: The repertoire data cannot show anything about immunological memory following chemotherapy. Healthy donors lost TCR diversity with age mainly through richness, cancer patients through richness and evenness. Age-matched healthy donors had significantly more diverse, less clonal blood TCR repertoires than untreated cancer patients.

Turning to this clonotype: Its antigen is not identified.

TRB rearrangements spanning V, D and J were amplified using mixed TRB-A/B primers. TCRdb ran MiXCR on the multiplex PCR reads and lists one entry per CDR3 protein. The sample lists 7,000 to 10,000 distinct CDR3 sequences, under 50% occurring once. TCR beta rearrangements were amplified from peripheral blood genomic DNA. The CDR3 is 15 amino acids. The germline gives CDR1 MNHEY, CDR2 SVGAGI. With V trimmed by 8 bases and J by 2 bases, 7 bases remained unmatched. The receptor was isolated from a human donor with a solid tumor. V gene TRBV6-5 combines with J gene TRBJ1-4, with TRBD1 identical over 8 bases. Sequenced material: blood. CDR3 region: CASGPTGGTNEKLFF. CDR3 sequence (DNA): TGTGCCAGCGGCCCAACAGGGGGGACTAATGAAAAACTGTTTTTT.